This section outlines one TCR beta chain sequence together with its context. Its binding antigen is unknown. Within one base of it there is no much larger clone, and no base qualities were kept. In total, just over 650 healthy bone marrow donors made up the cohort. Cohort members were all nominally healthy when sampled, although unrecorded immune exposures were likely present. The donor was CMV seronegative and was included in the group of about 350 seronegative cohort members. Every donor gave a peripheral blood sample, and the peripheral blood mononuclear cells from that sample were used for TCR beta sequencing. Genomic DNA was extracted from the blood cell samples with the Qiagen DNeasy Blood Extraction Kit. This sample was included in a study of cytomegalovirus exposure and HLA in healthy donors listed by TCRdb under 2017. About the study as a whole: An earlier analysis of approximately 640 of the donors reported approximately 290 Gb of sequence data and 117 million unique TCR beta sequences from some 180 million T cells. Typing coverage differed by locus: A, B, C, DRB1 and DQB1 were typed in about 620-630 donors, DQA1 in around 500, DPA1 in some 570, and DPB1 in 450 to 490. Because of strong linkage in the cohort, 5 or 6 DR-DQ haplotypes were treated as single units for association and clustering. All discovery cohort repertoires had been generated on a single sequencing platform. A later analysis re-analyzed previously published TCR beta repertoires from approximately 700 donors and added high-resolution HLA genotyping to study TCR occurrence patterns. The study profiled the T cell repertoires of about 640 subjects by immunosequencing and related them to cytomegalovirus serostatus. Around 320 gigabases of sequencing data and approximately 85 million unique TCR sequences were included in an early release covering around 650 HLA-typed donors. On average, around 240,000 unique TCR beta nucleotide sequences were sequenced per donor among some 430 genotyped donors of the cohort, with 15% to 20% of those sequences being non-productive. A later genetic analysis took genome-wide SNP genotypes for about 55% of the roughly 700 donors and used that subset as a discovery cohort. In addition to the first cohort of approximately 670 subjects, a separate validation cohort of 120 different subjects was used. An earlier analysis of around 580 of the donors used high-throughput TCR beta sequencing to judge whether each TCR beta V gene segment behaved as functional or pseudogenic. The study aimed to test whether cataloging public T cell receptors could reveal signatures of past pathogen exposure. HLA typing included class I and class II loci at four-digit resolution. To predict cytomegalovirus infection status, the study brought together high-throughput TCR immunosequencing, statistical association of individual TCRs with disease status, and machine learning. Donor age, sex, ethnicity and CMV serostatus were collected together with the repertoire data. In the later analysis, no new phenotypic data were used to find candidate immune exposures; instead, reliance was placed on TCR beta sequences and their occurrence across donors. Of the roughly 400 genotyped donors, 70% to 90% were placed in the genetic ancestry cluster associated with self-reported Caucasian donors. Study-wide conclusions, independent of this receptor: Because some donors lacked HLA typing at each locus, the association tests relied only on the typed subset. In a later analysis, most CMV-associated TCR beta chains were found to appear HLA-restricted, with HLA associations seemingly driven largely by CMV exposure. An association between a missense DCLRE1C variant and V-gene and J-gene trimming of TCR beta chains was found in a later genetic analysis and replicated in an independent cohort. Roughly 15 rarely observed V segments, including chromosome 9 orphons, were excluded from the earlier analysis of about 600 of the donors because counts were too low. Specific HLA alleles were associated with 16,951 TCR beta sequences at a false discovery rate of 0.05 in a later analysis. Sequencing depth was assumed to be roughly uniform across donors in the presence/absence analyses, though that assumption may not hold. The authors suggested that the approach could potentially be extended to other disease states and immunological phenotypes. In a later genetic analysis, fewer N-insertions in productive TCRs were reported among donors in an Asian-associated ancestry cluster than the 666-donor mean. Compared with equally common non-associated chains, HLA-associated TCR beta chains in a later analysis were more clonally expanded and had lower generation probabilities. According to a later analysis, parvovirus B19, influenza, CMV and Epstein-Barr virus appeared linked to several top co-occurrence clusters. For the cohort, immune exposure information was limited to CMV serostatus. In a later analysis, the rate of TCR association differed among HLA loci, with DRB1 alleles having the most associated TCRs and HLA-C alleles having the fewest. In vitro tests confirmed that a few of the cytomegalovirus-associated TCR beta chains recognize cytomegalovirus antigens. A further reported finding was that TCR beta sequences accurately predicted the HLA-A and HLA-B alleles for most subjects in the first cohort. In both the original and validation cohorts, the classifier was reported to diagnose cytomegalovirus status with high specificity and sensitivity. A group of highly shared sequence variants was considered likely to be a technical artifact of the sequencing pipeline. Correlated functional status among segregating V segments might reflect linkage disequilibrium, but an unknown experimental factor could not be ruled out. In the study, around 150 TCR beta chains were listed as associated with cytomegalovirus. In this cohort, only TCR beta chains were sequenced, and detectable features were limited by the absence of alpha or paired-chain data. Strong co-occurrence of HLA alleles, especially DR and DQ, made assigning TCR associations to individual alleles difficult. In an earlier analysis of under 600 of the donors, most TCR beta V segments were observed in productive rearrangements about 87% or about 30% of the time, broadly matching IMGT annotations. While some public TCRs were present in many individuals, most TCR sequences turned up only very rarely across donors.

Preparation of the library involved the immunoSEQ multiplex PCR assay. For the multiplex PCR, a mixture combining 60 forward primers for TCR Vbeta segments and 13 reverse primers for TCR Jbeta segments was used. Amplification of the CDR3 region of rearranged TCR beta genes was performed with a multiplex PCR assay on genomic DNA. The Illumina HiSeq System was used to sequence the amplified TCR beta libraries as 87-base-pair reads. As for how the authors treated the data: In a later analysis, approximately 74 million unique TCR beta chains were counted across the 500 to 850 repertoires, and roughly 11 million of these chains were shared by at least two donors. Raw reads were error-corrected and collapsed into unique sequences with a nearest-neighbor algorithm that merged closely related sequences to remove PCR and sequencing errors. V, D and J gene segments were assigned by aligning CDR3 sequences to IMGT reference sequences. Each retained sequence needed at least a six-nucleotide match to both a V gene segment and a J gene segment. Rearrangements were classified as productive when the CDR3 lacked stop codons and remained in frame with V and J, and all other rearrangements were classified as non-productive. Following IMGT convention, CDR3 was defined as the stretch from the second conserved V-encoded cysteine to the conserved J-encoded phenylalanine. The earlier analysis of about 530 of the donors excluded any sequence lacking an unambiguous match to a single V gene segment. An earlier analysis of 587 of the donors called V segments functional above 56.7% productive rearrangements and segregating when the between-donor standard deviation exceeded 5%. To diagnose cytomegalovirus status from the catalog of TCR beta chain sequences, a statistical classification framework was built. In a later analysis, V and J genes were assigned by comparing TCR nucleotide sequences against IMGT/GENE-DB human TR gene sequences. A later analysis assigned CDR3 sequences and most-parsimonious VDJ recombination scenarios with the TCRdist pipeline. In a later analysis, each TCR beta chain was defined by its CDR3 amino acid sequence together with its V-gene family, and reads without a unique V-gene family were excluded. To address suspected cross-contamination and a sequencing artifact, a later analysis removed over 500 highly shared, low-generation-probability nucleotide sequences. In a later analysis, a clonal expansion index for each public chain was calculated from normalized within-repertoire ranks of inferred template counts. In a later analysis, generation probabilities were computed with a VDJ recombination model fitted to out-of-frame rearrangements, and the resulting probabilities were checked against IGoR. In a later analysis, TCR-TCR, TCR-HLA and TCR-CMV co-occurrence was scored with hypergeometric tests, and a repertoire-size bias correction was applied to TCR pairs. To estimate false discovery rates, a later analysis permuted the HLA or CMV assignments 20 times. In a later analysis, co-occurring TCRs were grouped with DBSCAN, and TCRdist sequence similarity was added when clustering was performed within HLA-allele-positive subsets. Repertoires with fewer than 30,000 or more than 120,000 public chains were left out of co-occurrence clustering, as were a handful of repertoires with anomalous nucleotide sharing. Not all clones reach the TCRdb copy of this immuneACCESS table, which keeps in-frame sequences only. Checked studies attribute under half of the gap to unresolved V genes and leave the rest unexplained. Clone size and the V and J calls come from that table; the DNA yielded D and trimming. Present in this sample are 150,000 to 200,000 clones, approximately 80% of which were seen just once. The ten largest clones represent about 1.3% of the sample.

Material for sequencing was PBMCs. The sequence came from a man aged 30 to 39 in good health and CMV-seronegative.

The nucleotides are TGTGCCAGCAGCTTCCTCACAGCCACCGGGGAGCTGTTTTTT. Translated, this is CASSFLTATGELFF. The chain employs TRBV7-2 and TRBJ2-2, with the D gene not clear enough to name. Including cysteine and phenylalanine, the CDR3 has 14 amino acids. The entry retains the CDR3 DNA only, 42 bases that are in frame from base 1. V was cut back by 3 bases and J by 4 bases, leaving a gap of 9 bases between them. CDR1 and CDR2 are drawn from the germline V gene: SGHTA, FQGNSA.